This T cell receptor (beta chain) was found in a study of control samples from healthy donors and cancer patients. V was cut by 1 base and J by 4 bases, with 8 bases left in between. The V gene's germline CDR1 is LGHDT and CDR2 YNNKEL (reference sequence). The CDR3 consists of 14 residues. Sequenced by immunoSEQ multiplex PCR; TCRdb stores in-frame clones only, minus some. Of 80,000 or so clones listed, 94% are singletons. The material sequenced was blood. The source is a middle-aged woman in good health. The chain links TRBV3-1 (or the pseudogene TRBV3-2) to TRBJ1-3, with D perhaps TRBD1 (5 bases). The CDR3 reads CASSQGGDGNTIYF. The CDR3 DNA is TGTGCCAGCAGCCAAGGGGGGGACGGAAACACCATATATTTT.